This TCR beta chain was documented in a study of T cells in localized non-small cell lung cancer. Findings of the study overall: Median detection of top 100 tumor clones in adjacent lung was about 60 clones.

The V and J ends lost 7 bases and 3 bases, in that order; junction bases with no gene match: 7. The CDR3 loop spans 15 amino acids. Germline V gene data show CDR1 as MNHGY and CDR2 as SAAAGT. The table lists this clone with a few counts. Antigen: not known. Produced via immunoSEQ multiplex PCR; TCRdb's table is partial and in-frame only. The data show several thousand clones, with about a third seen just once and 8.5% held by the top ten. The TCR comes from a female donor of 60 years or more with stage I lung adenocarcinoma. V gene TRBV6-8 combines with J gene TRBJ2-7; the match to TRBD2 covers 12 bases. The source was lung tumor tissue, collected before any cancer treatment. CDR3 nucleotide sequence: TGTGCCAGCACCCCTCTAGCGGGAGGGTACTACGAGCAGTACTTC. This gives the protein CASTPLAGGYYEQYF.